This T cell receptor beta chain was identified during a study of control samples from healthy donors and cancer patients. TCRdb's table, derived via immunoSEQ multiplex PCR, lists solely in-frame clones and lacks some. This table has roughly 170,000 clones, just over 85% appearing once. Germline V gene data show CDR1 as MNHEY and CDR2 as SMNVEV (reference sequence). V was pared by 2 bases and J by 4 bases, with 14 bases between. This CDR3 contains 15 residues. The genes are TRBV27 and TRBJ1-2; D might be TRBD1 (6 bases). The sequence came from a woman aged 25 to 39 in good health. The specimen sequenced was blood. The CDR3 here is CASSLRSGAGYGYTF. CDR3 coding DNA: TGTGCCAGCAGTTTAAGGTCAGGGGCCGGCTATGGCTACACCTTC.